This entry lists 14 T cell receptor beta chains sequenced from one sample in a study of identical twins. TCRdb re-called the 5' RACE reads with MiXCR, one entry per CDR3 protein. The table includes some 260,000 distinct CDR3 sequences, about 14% detected once. Sequencing input: memory (CD45RO+) T cells sorted from blood. The receptors shown here come from a woman in her late teens or twenties in good health.

This rearrangement joins TRBV24-1 to TRBJ2-3; D not resolved. This CDR3 has 14 residues. Germline CDR1 KGHDR, CDR2 SFDVKD. Trimming cost V 4 bases and J 0 bases, with 7 bases left between them. CDR3 protein: CATSDTGSTDTQYF. Here the CDR3 DNA reads TGTGCCACCAGTGACACGGGTAGCACAGATACGCAGTATTTT.

This sequence joins TRBV11-1 and TRBJ2-1; D perhaps matches TRBD2 (6 bases). Germline V gene data show CDR1 as SGHAT and CDR2 as FQDESV (reference sequence). This CDR3 spans 17 amino acids. V dropped 4 bases and J dropped 4 bases, with 20 bases sitting between them. CDR3 loop: CASSSGWGGARYNEQFF. Here the CDR3 DNA reads TGTGCCAGCAGCTCGGGCTGGGGCGGGGCCCGTTACAATGAGCAGTTCTTC.

V gene TRBV11-2 combines with J gene TRBJ2-1, with a weak D call TRBD2 (6 bases). V was cut by 2 bases and J by 3 bases, with 14 bases left in between. This CDR3 comprises 16 residues. Germline V gene sequence: CDR1 SGHAT, CDR2 FQNNGV. CDR3 in amino acids: CASSLRLGGVYNEQFF. CDR3 DNA sequence: TGTGCCAGCAGCTTACGACTAGGTGGAGTCTACAATGAGCAGTTCTTC.

CDR3 loop: CASSERGLAGPNTGELFF. The CDR3 coding sequence is TGTGCCAGCAGTGAACGCGGACTAGCGGGACCAAACACCGGGGAGCTGTTTTTT. This chain joins TRBV6-1 and TRBJ2-2; TRBD2 agrees at 12 bases. Germline CDR1 and CDR2: MNHNS and SASEGT. The CDR3 consists of 18 residues. The V segment lost 2 bases and the J segment 2 bases; nucleotides outside the gene matches: 6.

The chain couples TRBV3-1 to TRBJ2-3; D may be TRBD2 (5 bases). CDR1 is LGHDT and CDR2 is YNNKEL in the germline V gene (reference sequence). V was cut by 4 bases and J by 1 base, with 15 bases left in between. The CDR3 covers 16 residues. CDR3 sequence (DNA): TGTGCCAGCAGCCTTAGGAGCGAGGGCCGCACAGATACGCAGTATTTT. Its translation: CASSLRSEGRTDTQYF.

The V gene is TRBV10-3, the J gene TRBJ1-3; D unresolved. CDR1 and CDR2 (germline): ENHRY, SYGVKD. The CDR3 covers 15 residues. The V gene lost 10 bases and the J gene lost 4 bases, with 20 bases spanning the gap. In DNA, the CDR3 is TGTGCCACCCGGACGACTGGACGGACGGGAAACACCATATATTTT. Protein: CATRTTGRTGNTIYF.

This clonotype turned up a few times. V usage is TRBV3-1 and J usage is TRBJ2-3; D is undetermined. CDR3 length: 12 amino acids. The V gene's germline CDR1 is LGHDT and CDR2 YNNKEL (reference sequence). V was pared by 3 bases and J by 5 bases, with 6 bases between. The CDR3 bases are TGTGCCAGCAGCCACCTCGGAGATACGCAGTATTTT. Translation: CASSHLGDTQYF.

The J gene is TRBJ1-6, the V gene TRBV4-1; D not resolved. The CDR3 consists of 15 residues. Germline V gives CDR1 MGHRA, CDR2 YSYEKL. Trimming pared 0 bases from V and 4 bases from J, leaving 7 bases between. This CDR3 reads CASSQDPGYNSPLHF. The CDR3 bases are TGCGCCAGCAGCCAAGACCCCGGGTATAATTCACCCCTCCACTTT.

This clonotype came up a few times. The chain joins TRBV4-2 to TRBJ1-4; TRBD1 aligns across 7 bases. CDR3 length equals 16 residues. Losses at the gene ends were 4 bases for V and 5 bases for J; bases not matched to a gene: 10. The V gene's germline CDR1 is LGHNA and CDR2 YNFKEQ. CDR3 sequence (DNA): TGTGCCAGCAGCCCCACGCGAGGGGGCTCAAATGAAAAACTGTTTTTT. This encodes CASSPTRGGSNEKLFF.

J is TRBJ2-1 and V is TRBV25-1; D call uncertain. Germline CDR1 and CDR2: MGHDK and SYGVNS. This CDR3 contains 15 residues. V was shortened by 0 bases and J by 4 bases, with 10 bases between the two germline ends. DNA for the CDR3: TGTGCCAGCAGTGAATATATTCAGGATTACAATGAGCAGTTCTTC. Protein sequence: CASSEYIQDYNEQFF.

The J gene is TRBJ1-1, the V gene TRBV20-1; D perhaps matches TRBD1 (5 bases). CDR1 DFQATT and CDR2 SNEGSKA come from the germline V gene (reference sequence). This CDR3 is 14 amino acids long. Trimming stripped 1 base from V and 4 bases from J, with 13 bases between. The CDR3 spells CSARAAGVGTEAFF. CDR3 in DNA: TGCAGTGCTAGAGCCGCGGGGGTTGGCACTGAAGCTTTCTTT.

This clonotype was observed at least ten times. The rearrangement links TRBV21-1 to TRBJ2-7; TRBD2, as called in the table, went unchecked against the DNA. TRBV21-1 is given as a pseudogene. This CDR3 spans 14 amino acids. The CDR3 DNA is TGTGCCAGCATAAAGGGCGGGGCCGTCGAGGAGCAGTACTTC. Protein sequence: CASIKGGAVEEQYF.

The chain has TRBV7-2 and TRBJ2-7; maybe TRBD2 (5 bases). The V gene lost 2 bases and the J gene lost 1 base, with 12 bases spanning the gap. Germline lookup yields CDR1 SGHTA and CDR2 FQGNSA. The CDR3 has 15 residues. CDR3 nucleotides: TGTGCCAGCAGCTTACTGGCGGGCCCGTCCTACGAGCAGTACTTC. Translated, it gives CASSLLAGPSYEQYF.

This clonotype was detected only a few times. This rearrangement joins TRBV5-4 to TRBJ1-1; D gene unclear. The germline CDR1 and CDR2 sequences are SGHNT and YYREEE (reference sequence). The V and J ends lost 2 bases and 1 base respectively, with 9 bases between them. The CDR3 is 14 amino acids. As DNA, the CDR3 is TGTGCCAGCAGCTTTAGGACGGCGAACACTGAAGCTTTCTTT. Amino acids: CASSFRTANTEAFF.